This T cell receptor (beta chain) was sequenced for a study of blood T cell repertoires in COVID-19. Study context: Samples of COVID-19 (acute and convalescent) were obtained from the United States, Italy and Spain. PBMCs, B-cell-depleted T cells, or T cells provided the cDNA or gDNA that made up the material.

Assay: immunoSEQ multiplex PCR; the TCRdb copy retains only in-frame clones and omits some. The table includes some 400,000 clones, 70% to 85% detected once. This CDR3 has 13 residues. Trimming cost V 5 bases and J 4 bases, with 9 bases left between them. The V call is TRBV12-3 or TRBV12-4, the J call TRBJ1-5; D is possibly TRBD1 (6 bases). This clonotype originated in a human donor with acute or convalescent COVID-19. The donor label of this sample is uncertain. Sequencing was performed on peripheral blood. In DNA form, the CDR3 reads TGTGCCAGCAGTGGACAGTTAAATCAGCCCCAGCATTTT. Translation gives CASSGQLNQPQHF.